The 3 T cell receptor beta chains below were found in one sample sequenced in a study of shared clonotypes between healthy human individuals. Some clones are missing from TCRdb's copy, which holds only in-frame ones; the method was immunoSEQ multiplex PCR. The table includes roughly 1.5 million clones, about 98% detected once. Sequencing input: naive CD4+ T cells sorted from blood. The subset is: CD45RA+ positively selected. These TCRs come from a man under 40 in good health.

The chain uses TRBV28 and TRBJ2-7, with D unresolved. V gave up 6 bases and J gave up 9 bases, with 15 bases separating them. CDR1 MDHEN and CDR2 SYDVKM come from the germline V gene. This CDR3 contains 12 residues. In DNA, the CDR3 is TGTGCCAGCAGCCCCACTACTACTCGGCAGTACTTC. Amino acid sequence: CASSPTTTRQYF.

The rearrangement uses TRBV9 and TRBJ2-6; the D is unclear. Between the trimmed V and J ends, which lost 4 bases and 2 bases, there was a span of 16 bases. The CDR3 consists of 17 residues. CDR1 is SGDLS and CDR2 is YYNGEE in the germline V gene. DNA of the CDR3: TGTGCCAGCAGCCCAGTAGGAGTGCCCACTGGGGCCAACGTCCTGACTTTC. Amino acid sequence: CASSPVGVPTGANVLTF. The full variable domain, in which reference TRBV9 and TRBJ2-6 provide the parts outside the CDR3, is DSGVTQTPKHLITATGQRVTLRCSPRSGDLSVYWYQQSLDQGLQFLIQYYNGEERAKGNILERFSAQQFPDLHSELNLSSLELGDSALYFCASSPVGVPTGANVLTFGAGSRLTVL.

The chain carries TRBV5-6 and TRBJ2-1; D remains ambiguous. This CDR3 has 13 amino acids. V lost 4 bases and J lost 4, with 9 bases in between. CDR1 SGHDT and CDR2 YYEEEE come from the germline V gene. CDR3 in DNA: TGTGCCAGCAGCCTAACAGTGTACAATGAGCAGTTCTTC. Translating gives CASSLTVYNEQFF. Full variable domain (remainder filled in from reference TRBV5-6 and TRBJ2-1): DAGVTQSPTHLIKTRGQQVTLRCSPKSGHDTVSWYQQALGQGPQFIFQYYEEEERQRGNFPDRFSGHQFPNYSSELNVNALLLGDSALYLCASSLTVYNEQFFGPGTRLTVL.